Presented here are 8 T cell receptor beta chains from one specimen sequenced in a study of human T cells and chemical hapten exposure. The sample's time point: patch test 1, 2 weeks after DPC sensitization. Treatment given: therapeutic diphenylcyclopropenone sensitization with weekly scalp DPC. MiXCR was run by TCRdb on the RACE reads, yielding one entry per CDR3 protein. The data contain some 94,000 distinct CDR3 sequences, roughly 12% of them singletons. The sequences come from whole blood, collected in connection with sensitization to the hapten diphenylcyclopropenone (DPC). Receptor source: a middle-aged woman with alopecia areata. Some clones in this sample may be carry-over from other donors' samples.

The V gene is TRBV19, the J gene TRBJ1-4, with 9 positions matching TRBD1. J lost 7 bases, V lost 7 bases, and 10 bases had no gene match. The CDR3 is made up of 15 amino acids. Germline V gives CDR1 LNHDA, CDR2 SQIVND (reference sequence). The CDR3 loop is CASTDPTGGREKLFF. CDR3 bases: TGTGCCAGTACCGATCCGACAGGGGGTCGTGAAAAACTGTTTTTT.

The chain is built from TRBV9 and TRBJ2-1; D may be TRBD2 (5 bases). CDR3 size: 14 residues. Germline V gives CDR1 SGDLS, CDR2 YYNGEE. Trimming removed 0 bases at V and 5 bases at J, with 9 bases between. CDR3 sequence reads: CASSVGSVHNEQFF. DNA of the CDR3: TGTGCCAGCAGCGTAGGTAGCGTTCACAATGAGCAGTTCTTC.

This clonotype came up a few times. This chain uses TRBV12-3 or TRBV12-4 with TRBJ2-2; D is perhaps TRBD1 (5 bases). This CDR3 region has 16 residues. V was shortened by 3 bases and J by 3 bases, with 14 bases between the two germline ends. This CDR3 is CASSFGREGYTGELFF. Here the CDR3 DNA reads TGTGCCAGCAGTTTCGGCAGGGAAGGATACACCGGGGAGCTGTTTTTT.

The chain couples TRBV11-2 to TRBJ1-2, with a weak D call TRBD1 (6 bases). In germline, CDR1 is SGHAT, CDR2 FQNNGV. The V end was cut by 5 bases, the J end by 4 bases, with 20 bases between. The CDR3 contains 16 residues. The CDR3 coding sequence is TGTGCCAGCAGCCCCCAGGGGACGGGGGGGAGCTATGGCTACACCTTC. Translating it yields CASSPQGTGGSYGYTF.

This clonotype has at least ten counts. The V and J genes are TRBV27 and TRBJ2-2; 7 bases line up with TRBD2. The V segment lost 8 bases and the J segment 1 base; nucleotides outside the gene matches: 7. This CDR3 has 15 amino acids. The germline CDR1 and CDR2 sequences are MNHEY and SMNVEV (reference sequence). Written as DNA, the CDR3 is TGTGCCAGCGGACCGGGACTAAGGAACACCGGGGAGCTGTTTTTT. Translated: CASGPGLRNTGELFF.

This clonotype was counted ten times or more. The rearrangement joins TRBV29-1 to TRBJ2-3; 8 bases fit TRBD1. V trimming: 1 base; J trimming: 2 bases; junction bases outside the gene matches: 8. This CDR3 has 16 residues. Looked up from germline, CDR1 is SQVTM and CDR2 is ANQGSEA. The DNA for the CDR3 is TGCAGCGTTGAAGGGGCAACGACAGGGGACACAGATACGCAGTATTTT. Protein product: CSVEGATTGDTDTQYF.

This clonotype was seen a few times. The chain combines TRBV20-1 with TRBJ2-7; 10 nucleotides line up with TRBD2. Germline V lookup: CDR1 DFQATT, CDR2 SNEGSKA (reference sequence). After removal of 3 bases from V and 7 bases from J, the junction contained 6 bases not matched to a gene. The CDR3 is 13 residues long. The CDR3 reads CSARLAGAREQYF. The CDR3 DNA is TGCAGTGCTAGGCTAGCGGGGGCTAGGGAGCAGTACTTC.

Comments on this clonotype: One junction end disagrees with the germline gene, perhaps due to a read error. The genes are TRBV3-1 and TRBJ2-7; TRBD2 is a possible D gene (5 bases). CDR3 length: 16 amino acids. The germline V gene has CDR1 LGHDT and CDR2 YNNKEL (reference sequence). The DNA for the CDR3 is TGTGCCAACAGCCAAGATGTTCGCGGGCTTCTCTACGAGCAGTACTTC. As protein: CANSQDVRGLLYEQYF.